Listed below are T cell receptor beta chains from one sample, sequenced in a study of graft-versus-host responses after intestinal transplantation. Their recognized antigens are unknown. TCRdb's copy holds only in-frame clones and misses some; the assay was immunoSEQ multiplex PCR. Seen here are 84,000 or so clones, roughly 80% observed once, and the top ten hold 0.65% to 0.95%. The source was unstimulated CD4+ T cells sorted from spleen or lymph node cells, collected before intestinal transplant. The receptors originated from a human donor who received an intestinal transplant. CDR3s include the opening cysteine and the closing phenylalanine or tryptophan. Fields, in order: clone size, V gene, J gene, D gene, CDR3 protein. The D gene is left open where the match is weak. Clone size is given for some rows only: seen once, a few or many times, or a class if the clone is expanded.

.,TRBV5-1,TRBJ2-7,TRBD1,CASSLGGTGAHYEQYF
once,TRBV4-1,TRBJ1-3,TRBD1,CASSAQTGTGNTIYF
.,TRBV25-1,TRBJ2-5,TRBD2,CASRSGGETQYF
few,TRBV5-1,TRBJ1-1,.,CASASLQGSTEAFF
.,TRBV6-1,TRBJ2-1,.,CASTVYNEQFF
.,TRBV7-9,TRBJ1-2,.,CASSLGGLGYTF
.,TRBV5-6,TRBJ2-1,TRBD1,CASSWDRANEQFF
once,TRBV28,TRBJ2-7,TRBD2,CASSPTSGSYEQYF
.,TRBV2,TRBJ2-1,TRBD2,CASSGFVAGGRSSYNEQFF
.,TRBV7-9,TRBJ2-1,TRBD2,CASRETTSGTAFF
.,TRBV30,TRBJ1-6,.,CAWSSETGVYNSPLHF
.,TRBV28,TRBJ2-1,TRBD2,CASSLGLAAYNEQFF
.,TRBV6-5,TRBJ2-3,.,CASSRLAYTDTQYF
.,TRBV15,TRBJ1-1,.,CATSRVGGADTEAFF
few,TRBV15,TRBJ1-2,.,CATSSGGGMGYGYTF
.,TRBV28,TRBJ1-1,TRBD1,CASSQPGTGNTEAFF
.,TRBV10-3,TRBJ2-2,TRBD2,CAIASGSTGELFF
.,TRBV7-2,TRBJ2-7,TRBD2,CASSLGTSGTEQYF
.,TRBV14,TRBJ2-7,.,CASSHTYEQYF
.,TRBV5-1,TRBJ2-5,TRBD1,CASSPLTGGQETQYF
.,TRBV25-1,TRBJ2-7,.,CASSGGDGEQYF
.,TRBV7-2,TRBJ2-7,TRBD2,CASSPARAGGPGEQYF
.,TRBV4-1,TRBJ1-1,TRBD1,CASSQPDRGWNTEAFF